Here is one TCR beta chain with its context. This specimen belongs to a study of T cells in Graves' hyperthyroidism and ophthalmopathy. The TCR beta CDR3 regions underwent amplification using RNA transcripts as the source. Initially, a first-round RT-PCR of the TCR CDR3 employed the HTBI primer set. TCRdb itself ran the multiplex PCR reads through MiXCR, one entry per CDR3 protein. Of about 580,000 distinct CDR3 sequences in the sample, under 60% were seen once. With V trimmed by 6 bases and J by 5 bases, 9 bases remained unmatched. CDR1 is SGHVT and CDR2 is SQSDAQ in the germline V gene. CDR3 length: 14 residues.

The chain joins TRBV7-4 to TRBJ2-5, with 7 bases identical to TRBD1. The sample consisted of peripheral blood or thyroid tissue (not recorded which). The sequence derives from a young woman with Graves' hyperthyroidism. CDR3 protein: CASSNPGQRETQYF. The CDR3 DNA reads TGTGCCAGCAGTAACCCGGGACAGAGGGAGACCCAGTACTTC.